What follows are 11 T cell receptor beta chains derived from one specimen sequenced in a study of Ad26.COV2.S vaccination and SARS-CoV-2 variants. The table came from immunoSEQ multiplex PCR; TCRdb's copy has only in-frame clones and leaves some out. The table lists approximately 300,000 clones, about 86% of them singletons. The treatment was: roughly 19 received Ad26.COV2.S at low or high dose, single or two shots; 5 received placebo; per-sample allocation not given. Day 63 after the first vaccine or placebo injection was the time point for sampling. The source material was peripheral blood, sampled in a trial of Ad26.COV2.S vaccine versus placebo. The receptors shown here come from a person between 18 and 65 years old who received the Ad26.COV2.S COVID-19 vaccine or a placebo.

This chain uses TRBV5-1 with TRBJ1-4, with TRBD1 identical over 7 bases. V dropped 2 bases and J dropped 3; count of bases not matched to a gene: 1. The CDR3 has 14 amino acids. CDR1 is SGHRS and CDR2 is YFSETQ in the germline V gene. For the CDR3, the DNA is TGCGCCAGCAGCTTTGGGACAGCTAATGAAAAACTGTTTTTT. It yields the protein CASSFGTANEKLFF. Full variable domain (remainder filled in from reference TRBV5-1 and TRBJ1-4): KAGVTQTPRYLIKTRGQQVTLSCSPISGHRSVSWYQQTPGQGLQFLFEYFSETQRNKGNFPGRFSGRQFSNSRSEMNVSTLELGDSALYLCASSFGTANEKLFFGSGTQLSVL.

The chain links TRBV19 to TRBJ2-7, with D perhaps matching TRBD1 or TRBD2 (5 bases each). The CDR3 consists of 16 residues. Trimming took 4 bases from V and 1 from J, leaving 17 bases between them. Germline CDR1 is LNHDA and CDR2 is SQIVND (reference sequence). This CDR3 reads CASSTPREGNSYEQYF. CDR3 bases: TGTGCCAGTAGTACCCCCCGCGAGGGGAATTCCTACGAGCAGTACTTC.

The chain is built from TRBV27 and TRBJ1-1; possibly TRBD1 for D (6 bases). Trimming stripped 3 bases from V and 4 bases from J, with 15 bases between. Germline V gives CDR1 MNHEY, CDR2 SMNVEV (reference sequence). This CDR3 has 15 residues. The CDR3 region has the DNA TGTGCCAGCAGTTTGAATGGGGGGCGCGGCACTGAAGCTTTCTTT. Translated: CASSLNGGRGTEAFF.

The sample holds a few counts of this clone. This chain joins TRBV4-1 and TRBJ1-3; D remains ambiguous. Between the trimmed V and J ends, which lost 4 bases and 0 bases, there was a span of 13 bases. The CDR3 loop spans 16 amino acids. In germline, CDR1 is MGHRA, CDR2 YSYEKL. The CDR3 region has the DNA TGCGCCAGCAGCCGAGAACACGGTGTCTCTGGAAACACCATATATTTT. Amino acids: CASSREHGVSGNTIYF.

The chain recombines TRBV7-2 with TRBJ2-1; 11 nucleotides align to TRBD2. After removal of 7 bases from V and 1 base from J, the junction contained 3 bases not matched to a gene. The CDR3 runs to 15 residues. CDR1 and CDR2 from the germline V gene are SGHTA and FQGNSA. CDR3: CASTPSGGSYNEQFF. The CDR3 DNA sequence: TGTGCCAGCACCCCTAGCGGGGGGTCCTACAATGAGCAGTTCTTC.

V is TRBV10-1 and J is TRBJ2-7, with 9 positions matching TRBD1. V was pared by 3 bases and J by 1 base, with 4 bases of the junction left unmatched. Germline V lookup: CDR1 WNHNN, CDR2 SYGVQD (reference sequence). The CDR3 has 15 residues. The CDR3 is CASSESGTGSYEQYF. The CDR3 coding sequence is TGCGCCAGCAGTGAATCCGGGACAGGGTCCTACGAGCAGTACTTC.

V is TRBV25-1 and J is TRBJ1-2; D gene ambiguous. This CDR3 contains 14 residues. Germline CDR1 reads MGHDK; CDR2 reads SYGVNS. Trimming cost V 2 bases and J 0 bases, with 7 bases left between them. CDR3 DNA sequence: TGTGCCAGCAGTGAAGGGGAAGCTAACTATGGCTACACCTTC. It translates to CASSEGEANYGYTF.

The J gene is TRBJ1-6, the V gene TRBV30; D not resolved. Germline values: CDR1 GTSNPN, CDR2 SVGIG (reference sequence). The CDR3 length is 13 residues. The ends were cut back, 3 bases at V and 5 bases at J, with 8 bases in the middle. As DNA, the CDR3 is TGTGCCTGGAGGAAATTCAATAATTCACCCCTCCACTTT. Protein sequence: CAWRKFNNSPLHF.

The chain links TRBV29-1 to TRBJ1-1; maybe TRBD1 (5 bases). Germline CDR1 SQVTM, CDR2 ANQGSEA. Trimming removed 6 bases from V and 3 bases from J, with 17 bases in between. The CDR3 consists of 14 residues. The CDR3 loop is CSVYGTVRDTEAFF. The CDR3 nucleotides are TGCAGCGTCTACGGGACGGTTAGGGACACTGAAGCTTTCTTT.

The chain couples TRBV7-9 to TRBJ2-5, with 7 bases aligning to TRBD1. V lost 1 base to trimming and J lost 2 bases; unmatched junction nucleotides: 1. This CDR3 comprises 14 residues. Germline CDR1 SEHNR, CDR2 FQNEAQ (reference sequence). This CDR3 is CASSLGDRQETQYF. The CDR3 coding sequence is TGTGCCAGCAGCTTAGGGGACAGACAAGAGACCCAGTACTTC.

The rearrangement uses TRBV6-2 or TRBV6-3 and TRBJ1-1; 7 bases are a match to TRBD1. Trimming removed 6 bases from V and 1 base from J; junction bases left unmatched: 5. This CDR3 spans 14 amino acids. Germline loops: CDR1 MNHEY, CDR2 SVGEGT. The CDR3 sequence: CASSRDSQNTEAFF. The CDR3 DNA reads TGTGCCAGCAGCCGGGACAGCCAGAACACTGAAGCTTTCTTT.